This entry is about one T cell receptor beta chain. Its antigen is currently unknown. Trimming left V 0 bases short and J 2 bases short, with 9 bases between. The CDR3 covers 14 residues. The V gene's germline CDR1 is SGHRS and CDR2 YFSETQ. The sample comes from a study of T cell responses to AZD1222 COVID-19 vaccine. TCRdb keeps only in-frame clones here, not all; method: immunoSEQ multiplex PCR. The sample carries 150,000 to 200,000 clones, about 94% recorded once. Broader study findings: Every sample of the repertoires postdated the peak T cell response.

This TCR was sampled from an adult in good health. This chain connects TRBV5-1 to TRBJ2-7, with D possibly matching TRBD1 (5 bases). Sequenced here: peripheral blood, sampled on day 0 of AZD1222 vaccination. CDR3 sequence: CASSLARAPYEQYF. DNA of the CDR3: TGCGCCAGCAGCTTGGCCAGGGCCCCCTACGAGCAGTACTTC.